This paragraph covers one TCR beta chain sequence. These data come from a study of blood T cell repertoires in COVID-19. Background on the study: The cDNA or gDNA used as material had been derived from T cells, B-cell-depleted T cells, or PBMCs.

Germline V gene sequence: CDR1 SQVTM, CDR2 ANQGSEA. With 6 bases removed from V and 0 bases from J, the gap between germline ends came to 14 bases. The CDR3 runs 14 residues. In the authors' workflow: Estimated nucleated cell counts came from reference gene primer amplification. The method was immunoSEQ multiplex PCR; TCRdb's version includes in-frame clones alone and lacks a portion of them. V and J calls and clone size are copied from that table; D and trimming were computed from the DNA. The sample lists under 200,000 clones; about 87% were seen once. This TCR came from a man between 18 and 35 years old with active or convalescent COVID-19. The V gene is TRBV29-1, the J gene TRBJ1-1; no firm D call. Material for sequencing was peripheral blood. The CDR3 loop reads CSVHRGGMNTEAFF. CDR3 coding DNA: TGCAGCGTCCACCGAGGAGGGATGAACACTGAAGCTTTCTTT. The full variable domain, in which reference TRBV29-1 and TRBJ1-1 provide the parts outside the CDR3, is SAVISQKPSRDICQRGTSLTIQCQVDSQVTMMFWYRQQPGQSLTLIATANQGSEATYESGFVIDKFPISRPNLTFSTLTVSNMSPEDSSIYLCSVHRGGMNTEAFFGQGTRLTVV.